This TCR beta chain derives from a study of beta chain features in type 1 diabetes. Between the trimmed V and J ends, which lost 6 bases and 0 bases, there was a span of 6 bases. Germline V gene sequence: CDR1 SQVTM, CDR2 ANQGSEA. CDR3 size: 13 residues. Since all of the isolated RNA was reverse transcribed, expressed TCRB transcripts were what got sequenced. The data were produced by immunoSEQ multiplex PCR, yet TCRdb's version contains in-frame clones alone and is incomplete. Here the sample spans 300,000 to 450,000 clones, 10% to 15% being singletons. This sequence originates from a man between 18 and 29 years old in good health. The genes are TRBV29-1 and TRBJ2-6, with a possible D match to TRBD1 (5 bases). Material: naive CD4+ T cells from blood. In nucleotides, the CDR3 is TGCAGCGTGGACATCTCTGGGGCCAACGTCCTGACTTTC. This gives the protein CSVDISGANVLTF.